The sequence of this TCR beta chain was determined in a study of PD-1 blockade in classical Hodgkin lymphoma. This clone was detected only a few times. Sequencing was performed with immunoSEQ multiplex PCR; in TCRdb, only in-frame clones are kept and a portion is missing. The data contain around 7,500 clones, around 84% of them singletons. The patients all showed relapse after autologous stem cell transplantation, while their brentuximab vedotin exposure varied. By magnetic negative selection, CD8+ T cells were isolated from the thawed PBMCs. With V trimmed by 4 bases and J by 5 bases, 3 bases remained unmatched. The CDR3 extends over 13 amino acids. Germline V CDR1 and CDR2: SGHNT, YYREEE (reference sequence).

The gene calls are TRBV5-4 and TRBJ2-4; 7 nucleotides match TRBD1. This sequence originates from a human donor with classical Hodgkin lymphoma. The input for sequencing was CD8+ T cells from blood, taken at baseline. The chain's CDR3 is CASSVGQENIQYF. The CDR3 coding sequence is TGTGCCAGCAGCGTCGGACAGGAAAACATTCAGTACTTC.